A selection of T cell receptor beta chains follows, all from one sample in a study of T cell repertoires in cytomegalovirus infection. Their cognate antigens are unknown. MiXCR was run by TCRdb on the reads, yielding one entry per CDR3 protein. The profile covers fewer than 650,000 distinct CDR3 sequences, with roughly 42% appearing a single time and 48% taken by the ten largest. The sample was cultured PBMCs, taken from culture after CMV antigen stimulation. The receptors shown here come from a human donor in good health (CMV status not recorded). Some clones in this sample may be carry-over from other donors' samples. The CDR3 runs from the conserved cysteine through the conserved F or W. The order of the fields is clone size, V gene, J gene, D gene, CDR3 DNA, CDR3 protein. The D gene is left open where the match is weak. The size entry is marked missing in some rows and otherwise reads once, few, many or a size class.

clone_size: few
v_call: TRBV12-3/TRBV12-4
j_call: TRBJ1-2
d_call: -
cdr3_nt: TGTGCCAGCAGTTTCTCGGACGGACACTATGGCTACACCTTC
cdr3_aa: CASSFSDGHYGYTF

clone_size: -
v_call: TRBV20-1
j_call: TRBJ2-7
d_call: TRBD2
cdr3_nt: TGCAGTGCTAGAGGCGGGAGAGGGGAGCAGTACTTC
cdr3_aa: CSARGGRGEQYF

clone_size: few
v_call: TRBV7-2
j_call: TRBJ2-3
d_call: -
cdr3_nt: TGTGCCAGCAGCCTCCGGCCGAGTATTAGTGCAGATACGCAGTATTTT
cdr3_aa: CASSLRPSISADTQYF

clone_size: few
v_call: TRBV12-3/TRBV12-4
j_call: TRBJ2-1
d_call: -
cdr3_nt: TGTGCCAGCAGCCGCGGACAGCCTACCTACAATGAGCAGTTCTTC
cdr3_aa: CASSRGQPTYNEQFF

clone_size: -
v_call: TRBV20-1
j_call: TRBJ2-5
d_call: -
cdr3_nt: TGCAGTGCTAACGAGGGAGTGTGGGAGACCCAGTACTTC
cdr3_aa: CSANEGVWETQYF

clone_size: -
v_call: TRBV7-2
j_call: TRBJ2-7
d_call: TRBD2
cdr3_nt: TGTGCCAGCAGCTTAGCGATGCGGGGGACCGAGCAGTACTTC
cdr3_aa: CASSLAMRGTEQYF

clone_size: -
v_call: TRBV7-2
j_call: TRBJ2-6
d_call: -
cdr3_nt: TGTGCCAGCAGCTTAGTCCGGTGGGGGCCTTCTGGGGCCAACGTCCTGACTTTC
cdr3_aa: CASSLVRWGPSGANVLTF

clone_size: few
v_call: TRBV12-5
j_call: TRBJ1-3
d_call: -
cdr3_nt: TGTGCTAGTGCCCTTAGTGCCACCTCTGGAAACACCATATATTTT
cdr3_aa: CASALSATSGNTIYF

clone_size: -
v_call: TRBV5-1
j_call: TRBJ2-1
d_call: -
cdr3_nt: TGCGCCAGCAGCTTGGACGTAGGTAATGAGCAGTTCTTC
cdr3_aa: CASSLDVGNEQFF

clone_size: -
v_call: TRBV7-2
j_call: TRBJ2-1
d_call: -
cdr3_nt: TGTGCCAGCAGCATAGGACGATACAATGAGCAGTTCTTC
cdr3_aa: CASSIGRYNEQFF

clone_size: once
v_call: TRBV27
j_call: TRBJ1-1
d_call: -
cdr3_nt: TGTGCCAGCGGGTGGTGGACCAGAGCAGCTTTCTTT
cdr3_aa: CASGWWTRAAFF

clone_size: -
v_call: TRBV27
j_call: TRBJ2-3
d_call: -
cdr3_nt: TGTGCCAGCAGTTCGAGGAGGAGGAACACAGATACGCAGTATTTT
cdr3_aa: CASSSRRRNTDTQYF

clone_size: -
v_call: TRBV27
j_call: TRBJ2-3
d_call: -
cdr3_nt: TGTGCCAGCAGCTCCTCTAGCATCGGTACGCAGTATTTT
cdr3_aa: CASSSSSIGTQYF

clone_size: few
v_call: TRBV6-2/TRBV6-3
j_call: TRBJ2-4
d_call: -
cdr3_nt: TGTGCCAGCAGTGAAGGATGGTTAGCCAAAAACATTCAGTACTTC
cdr3_aa: CASSEGWLAKNIQYF

clone_size: -
v_call: TRBV7-3
j_call: TRBJ1-1
d_call: -
cdr3_nt: TGTGCCAGCAGCTTAGGTGCGGCTGGGAGAAACACTGAAGCTTTCTTT
cdr3_aa: CASSLGAAGRNTEAFF

clone_size: once
v_call: TRBV20-1
j_call: TRBJ2-1
d_call: TRBD2
cdr3_nt: TGCAGTGCGATAGCGGGACCTAGGAATGAGCAGTTCTTC
cdr3_aa: CSAIAGPRNEQFF

clone_size: few
v_call: TRBV6-5
j_call: TRBJ1-1
d_call: TRBD1
cdr3_nt: TGTGCCAGCAGTACCGGGACAGGGCCTAGGGCTGAAGCTTTCTTT
cdr3_aa: CASSTGTGPRAEAFF

clone_size: -
v_call: TRBV19
j_call: TRBJ2-1
d_call: -
cdr3_nt: TGTGCCAGTAGTCTGCCGGGACATAACAATGAGCAGTTCTTC
cdr3_aa: CASSLPGHNNEQFF

clone_size: -
v_call: TRBV12-3/TRBV12-4
j_call: TRBJ1-2
d_call: -
cdr3_nt: TGTGCCAGCAATCCAGGGGTTAAGGATGGCTACACCTTC
cdr3_aa: CASNPGVKDGYTF

clone_size: -
v_call: TRBV4-2
j_call: TRBJ1-5
d_call: TRBD1
cdr3_nt: TGTGCCAGCAGCCAAGCAGGCTCTGGGACAGCCTATAGCAATCAGCCCCAGCATTTT
cdr3_aa: CASSQAGSGTAYSNQPQHF

clone_size: few
v_call: TRBV7-2
j_call: TRBJ2-7
d_call: TRBD1
cdr3_nt: TGTGCCAGCAGCTACGCTAGGGGGCTTATCTCCTACGAGCAGTACTTC
cdr3_aa: CASSYARGLISYEQYF

clone_size: few
v_call: TRBV19
j_call: TRBJ2-1
d_call: -
cdr3_nt: TGTGCCAGTAGTATTGGGCCGGGGGCCTACAATGAGCAGTTCTTC
cdr3_aa: CASSIGPGAYNEQFF

clone_size: few
v_call: TRBV7-8
j_call: TRBJ1-6
d_call: -
cdr3_nt: TGTGCCAGCAGCTTAGCGTACACAGGGTATAATTCACCCCTCCACTTT
cdr3_aa: CASSLAYTGYNSPLHF

clone_size: -
v_call: TRBV7-9
j_call: TRBJ2-7
d_call: -
cdr3_nt: TGTGCCAGCAGCCGCCTGGGGCTTTCAAGCTCCTACGAGCAGTACTTC
cdr3_aa: CASSRLGLSSSYEQYF

clone_size: few
v_call: TRBV7-6
j_call: TRBJ2-1
d_call: -
cdr3_nt: TGTGCCAGCAGAGATCCCCGAGGGCTTGGTGGGCAGTTCTTC
cdr3_aa: CASRDPRGLGGQFF

clone_size: few
v_call: TRBV7-8
j_call: TRBJ1-5
d_call: -
cdr3_nt: TGTGCCAGCAGCGCGACAGCTTATAGCAATCAGCCCCAGCATTTT
cdr3_aa: CASSATAYSNQPQHF

clone_size: -
v_call: TRBV20-1
j_call: TRBJ2-3
d_call: -
cdr3_nt: TGCAGTGCTAGAGCCCTCTGGGGAGATACGCAGTATTTT
cdr3_aa: CSARALWGDTQYF

clone_size: -
v_call: TRBV2
j_call: TRBJ2-5
d_call: -
cdr3_nt: TGTGCCAGCAGTGAGGGAGAAAACCAAGAGACCCAGTACTTC
cdr3_aa: CASSEGENQETQYF

clone_size: few
v_call: TRBV27
j_call: TRBJ1-5
d_call: TRBD1
cdr3_nt: TGTGCCAGCAGTTCGACAGGGCCGTACAATCAGCCCCAGCATTTT
cdr3_aa: CASSSTGPYNQPQHF

clone_size: -
v_call: TRBV7-2
j_call: TRBJ2-2
d_call: TRBD2
cdr3_nt: TGTGCCAGCAGCTTATTTGCTCCGGGACTAGCGGGAGGGCCCGGGGAGCTGTTTTTT
cdr3_aa: CASSLFAPGLAGGPGELFF

clone_size: -
v_call: TRBV12-3/TRBV12-4
j_call: TRBJ2-4
d_call: TRBD1
cdr3_nt: TGTGCCAGCAGTTTAGGGGCAGGGGGTCACATTCAGTACTTC
cdr3_aa: CASSLGAGGHIQYF

clone_size: few
v_call: TRBV7-2
j_call: TRBJ2-7
d_call: -
cdr3_nt: TGTGCCAGCAGCCAGGGGGGGGCGCAAACTTACGAGCAGTACTTC
cdr3_aa: CASSQGGAQTYEQYF

clone_size: -
v_call: TRBV20-1
j_call: TRBJ2-1
d_call: TRBD1
cdr3_nt: TGCAGTGCTAACAGGGGGGCACAGTACAATGAGCAGTTCTTC
cdr3_aa: CSANRGAQYNEQFF

clone_size: -
v_call: TRBV9
j_call: TRBJ2-1
d_call: TRBD2
cdr3_nt: TGTGCCAGCAGCCCGTGGACTAGCGGGAGGATCAATGAGCAGTTCTTC
cdr3_aa: CASSPWTSGRINEQFF

clone_size: many
v_call: TRBV7-2
j_call: TRBJ1-3
d_call: -
cdr3_nt: TGTGCCAGCAGCTTGTCGCCCAGTGTTTCTGGAAACACCATATATTTT
cdr3_aa: CASSLSPSVSGNTIYF

clone_size: few
v_call: TRBV4-1
j_call: TRBJ2-1
d_call: -
cdr3_nt: TGCGCCAGCCGGGGGGGGCGGACAGGGTTTTGGAATGAGCAGTTCTTC
cdr3_aa: CASRGGRTGFWNEQFF